These T cell receptor beta chains were read from a single sample in a study of a mutant IDH1 vaccine in newly diagnosed glioma. No antigen has been identified for these receptors. This table comes from immunoSEQ multiplex PCR, and its TCRdb copy is limited to in-frame clones, with some not included. The table lists under 60,000 clones, approximately 80% of them singletons, with less than 5.5% in the top ten. Specimen: PBMCs, collected from a glioma patient whose treatment included an IDH1 peptide vaccine. These receptors all stem from a woman in her thirties or forties with glioma. Some clones in this sample may be carry-over from other donors' samples. Both conserved end residues are part of each CDR3. Fields, in order: V gene, clone size, D gene, J gene, CDR3 protein, CDR3 DNA. A D gene is named only where the DNA matches it firmly. Clone size appears in some rows only: once, few, many, or a class for an expanded clone.

TRBV7-9	.	TRBD1	TRBJ1-5	CASSLGTGGGNQPQHF	TGTGCCAGCAGCTTAGGGACAGGGGGCGGCAATCAGCCCCAGCATTTT
TRBV5-1	.	.	TRBJ2-1	CASSLGVSSYNEQFF	TGCGCCAGCAGCTTGGGAGTAAGCTCCTACAATGAGCAGTTCTTC
TRBV2	.	.	TRBJ2-1	CASNSLNEQFF	TGTGCCAGCAACTCCCTCAATGAGCAGTTCTTC
TRBV11-1	few	.	TRBJ1-4	CASSSQFPGEKLFF	TGTGCCAGCAGTTCCCAGTTCCCAGGGGAAAAACTGTTTTTT
TRBV5-1	once	.	TRBJ1-2	CASSLELTYGYTF	TGCGCCAGCAGCTTGGAACTGACCTATGGCTACACCTTC
TRBV6-1	.	TRBD2	TRBJ2-1	CASSEDPSGVQGEQFF	TGTGCCAGCAGTGAAGATCCTAGCGGGGTACAAGGTGAGCAGTTCTTC
TRBV30	.	.	TRBJ1-5	CAWSRGGGGNQPQHF	TGTGCCTGGAGTAGGGGAGGGGGAGGCAATCAGCCCCAGCATTTT
TRBV5-1	.	.	TRBJ1-2	CASSFGFHDNYGYTF	TGCGCCAGCAGCTTCGGGTTCCATGACAACTATGGCTACACCTTC
TRBV19	.	.	TRBJ1-2	CASSISSRADNGYTF	TGTGCCAGTAGTATATCTTCTAGGGCCGACAATGGCTACACCTTC
TRBV6-5	.	.	TRBJ1-1	CASTSATEAFF	TGTGCCAGCACCTCCGCCACTGAAGCTTTCTTT
TRBV11-2	.	.	TRBJ2-7	CASSPKKFEDF	TGTGCCAGCAGCCCCAAAAAGTTTGAGGACTTC
TRBV19	.	TRBD1	TRBJ1-1	CASSNTGGGFMNTEAFF	TGTGCCAGTAGTAACACAGGGGGCGGATTTATGAACACTGAAGCTTTCTTT
TRBV2	few	.	TRBJ1-1	CASSAGAGTEAFF	TGTGCCAGCAGTGCAGGGGCAGGAACTGAAGCTTTCTTT